Listed below are T cell receptor beta chains from one sample, sequenced in a study of CD8+ T cells in alopecia areata. Produced via immunoSEQ multiplex PCR; TCRdb's table is partial and in-frame only. The sample lists about 99,000 clones, approximately 52% occurring once. Sequenced sample: CD4+ T cells sorted from blood. The receptors were gathered from a human donor in good health. The CDR3 runs from the conserved cysteine through the conserved F or W. The D gene is left open where the match is weak. For some rows the clone size is stated as once, few or many, or as a class when expanded; others skip it.

V gene,clone size,J gene,D gene,CDR3 DNA,CDR3 protein
TRBV2,.,TRBJ2-7,.,TGTGCCAGCGCGAGGGGGGGCGTCCACGAGCAGTACTTC,CASARGGVHEQYF
TRBV2,once,TRBJ2-7,TRBD2,TGTGCCACCAGGCTGGGGACCGGACTAGGCGAGCAGTACTTC,CATRLGTGLGEQYF
TRBV5-1,.,TRBJ2-2,TRBD1,TGCGCCAGCGCGCGGACCGGACAGGAGGCTATGGCCGGGGAGCTGTTTTTT,CASARTGQEAMAGELFF
TRBV28,.,TRBJ2-7,.,TGTGCCAGCAGGCCACAGGGAACCTACGAGCAGTACTTC,CASRPQGTYEQYF
TRBV4-1,many,TRBJ2-4,.,TGCGCCAGCAGCCATAGTCCAGGGACCAAAAACATTCAGTACTTC,CASSHSPGTKNIQYF
TRBV2,.,TRBJ2-7,.,TGTGCCAGCAGTGAAGGGTCAGCATACGAGCAGTACTTC,CASSEGSAYEQYF
TRBV29-1,.,TRBJ2-3,.,TGCAGCGTTGAAAGGACGGTGAGCACAGATACGCAGTATTTT,CSVERTVSTDTQYF
TRBV11-2,few,TRBJ2-2,.,TGTGCCAGCAGACCCCAGGGTTCCGGGGAGCTGTTTTTT,CASRPQGSGELFF
TRBV2,.,TRBJ2-7,.,TGTGCCAGCAGTGAGGACGGATTATACGAGCAGTACTTC,CASSEDGLYEQYF
TRBV30,.,TRBJ1-1,TRBD1,TGTGCCTGTGGACAGGGTCTCTTGAACACTGAAGCTTTCTTT,CACGQGLLNTEAFF
TRBV6-6,.,TRBJ2-1,.,TGTGCCAGCTCCGGACGGGGGCAGTTCTTC,CASSGRGQFF
TRBV5-4,.,TRBJ1-1,.,TGTGCCACCACGGACGTTTGGGGGAGTACTGAAGCTTTCTTT,CATTDVWGSTEAFF
TRBV4-2,few,TRBJ1-2,.,TGTGCCAGCAGCCCCTCGGAGGTAATAGGATATGGCTACACCTTC,CASSPSEVIGYGYTF
TRBV30,.,TRBJ1-6,.,TGTGCCTGGAGCGAGGGAGGTAATTCACCCCTCCACTTT,CAWSEGGNSPLHF
TRBV2,.,TRBJ2-7,.,TGTGCCAGCAGTCCAACAGGGCCCGTAACCTACGAGCAGTACTTC,CASSPTGPVTYEQYF
TRBV30,few,TRBJ2-7,.,TGTGCCTGGGCCGGACTAGGGGGGAACTACGAGCAGTACTTC,CAWAGLGGNYEQYF
TRBV14,.,TRBJ1-1,.,TGTGCCAGCAGCCAGGAATTCGACAGGAATCTGGGCACTGAAGCTTTCTTT,CASSQEFDRNLGTEAFF
TRBV14,.,TRBJ2-1,TRBD2,TGTGCCAGCAGCCACTTAGGACTAGCGGGGGGGCATCGCTCCTACAATGAGCAGTTCTTC,CASSHLGLAGGHRSYNEQFF
TRBV27,.,TRBJ2-7,.,TGTGCCAGCAGTTTAAATGGGGGCACCTACGAGCAGTACTTC,CASSLNGGTYEQYF
TRBV30,.,TRBJ1-5,.,TGTGCCTGGAGTGGAGTCGGTCAGCCCCAGCATTTT,CAWSGVGQPQHF
TRBV7-9,.,TRBJ2-7,TRBD1,TGTGCCAGCAGCCCCCTCGTGGGACAGCAGTACGAGCAGTACTTC,CASSPLVGQQYEQYF
TRBV29-1,.,TRBJ2-3,.,TGCAGCGTTGGACTGAACACAGATACGCAGTATTTT,CSVGLNTDTQYF
TRBV28,few,TRBJ2-5,TRBD1,TGTGCCAGCAGCGCGGGACAGGGGAAAGAGACCCAGTACTTC,CASSAGQGKETQYF
TRBV7-9,.,TRBJ2-4,.,TGTGCCAGCAGCCCTACAGAGATAGACATTCAGTACTTC,CASSPTEIDIQYF
TRBV6-6,.,TRBJ2-7,.,TGTGCCAGCACTATCAAGGGGAGCTACGAGCAGTACTTC,CASTIKGSYEQYF
TRBV6-5,.,TRBJ2-3,.,TGTGCCAGCAGTGCCGAACCAGATACGCAGTATTTT,CASSAEPDTQYF
TRBV30,.,TRBJ1-5,.,TGTGCCTGGAACCTAGGCAATCAGCCCCAGCATTTT,CAWNLGNQPQHF
TRBV29-1,.,TRBJ2-3,TRBD2,TGCAGCGTTCTCAGCGGGGTTAGCACAGATACGCAGTATTTT,CSVLSGVSTDTQYF
TRBV4-1,.,TRBJ2-3,.,TGCGCCAGCAGCCAAGCCCAGGGAGCTAGCACAGATACGCAGTATTTT,CASSQAQGASTDTQYF
TRBV6-4,.,TRBJ2-3,.,TGTGCCAGCAGTGACAGGCTCAGGGTGACAGATACGCAGTATTTT,CASSDRLRVTDTQYF
TRBV2,once,TRBJ2-5,TRBD2,TGTGCCAGCACCCAACTAGCGGGGGGGCTAGAGACCCAGTACTTC,CASTQLAGGLETQYF
TRBV29-1,.,TRBJ2-1,TRBD1,TGCAGCGTGAGGGACAGGAACTCCTACAATGAGCAGTTCTTC,CSVRDRNSYNEQFF
TRBV30,once,TRBJ2-1,.,TGTGCCTGGAGTGTACATCGGGGGAACAATGAGCAGTTCTTC,CAWSVHRGNNEQFF
TRBV30,.,TRBJ2-5,.,TGTGCCTGGAGTAAAACTAGCCGGGAGACCCAGTACTTC,CAWSKTSRETQYF
TRBV4-2,few,TRBJ1-5,.,TGTGCCAGCAGCCAAGATCTTAATCAGCCCCAGCATTTT,CASSQDLNQPQHF
TRBV29-1,.,TRBJ1-2,.,TGCAGCGTTGATGTTCAGGGAGGCCTTGGCTACACCTTC,CSVDVQGGLGYTF
TRBV18,.,TRBJ2-1,.,TGTGCCAGCTCACCATCGGTAAGGGGATTTGGTGAGCAGTTCTTC,CASSPSVRGFGEQFF
TRBV9,.,TRBJ2-6,TRBD2,TGTGCCAGCAGCGGACGACTAGCGGGGGGGCCTGGGGCCAACGTCCTGACTTTC,CASSGRLAGGPGANVLTF
TRBV19,.,TRBJ2-1,TRBD2,TGTGCCAGTAGTACACTGACTAGCGGGGGGGCCGGTGAGCAGTTCTTC,CASSTLTSGGAGEQFF
TRBV7-2,few,TRBJ1-3,TRBD1,TGTGCCAGCAGCTTTCAACCGGGACAGGTTGGAAACACCATATATTTT,CASSFQPGQVGNTIYF
TRBV19,.,TRBJ2-1,TRBD2,TGTGCCAGTAGTATAGGAGAGCGGGGGGGCGCGAAGGAGCAGTTCTTC,CASSIGERGGAKEQFF
TRBV2,few,TRBJ2-1,TRBD2,TGTGCCAGCAGCCTTAGCGGGGTGAATGAGCAGTTCTTC,CASSLSGVNEQFF
TRBV29-1,few,TRBJ2-1,.,TGCAGCGTTGACATCTTCTACAATGAGCAGTTCTTC,CSVDIFYNEQFF
TRBV19,.,TRBJ2-2,.,TGTGCCAGTAGTATTTCAGCAAACACCGGGGAGCTGTTTTTT,CASSISANTGELFF
TRBV11-3,few,TRBJ2-6,TRBD1,TGTGCCAGCAGCTCAGGGGGATCCGGGGCCAACGTCCTGACTTTC,CASSSGGSGANVLTF
TRBV28,.,TRBJ2-7,TRBD1,TGTGCCAGCAGTACTTACAGGGGTCGAAACTACGAGCAGTACTTC,CASSTYRGRNYEQYF
TRBV20-1,.,TRBJ1-4,.,TGCAGTGCTGGGACGGTTGAAAAACTGTTTTTT,CSAGTVEKLFF
TRBV30,.,TRBJ1-5,.,TGTGCCTGGAGTGCGGCTTCAGGTAATCAGCCCCAGCATTTT,CAWSAASGNQPQHF
TRBV29-1,.,TRBJ1-2,.,TGCAGCGTAACCGAGAATGGGGCCCTTGGCTACACCTTC,CSVTENGALGYTF
TRBV28,few,TRBJ1-4,TRBD1,TGTGCCAGCAGTTTGCCAGCGGGGACAGCAACTAATGAAAAACTGTTTTTT,CASSLPAGTATNEKLFF
TRBV29-1,.,TRBJ2-5,.,TGCAGCGGAACGGGGGGCCGGTCCACGAACCAAGAGACCCAGTACTTC,CSGTGGRSTNQETQYF
TRBV29-1,.,TRBJ1-2,.,TGCAGCGTTGAAGTGGGCTATGGCTACACCTTC,CSVEVGYGYTF